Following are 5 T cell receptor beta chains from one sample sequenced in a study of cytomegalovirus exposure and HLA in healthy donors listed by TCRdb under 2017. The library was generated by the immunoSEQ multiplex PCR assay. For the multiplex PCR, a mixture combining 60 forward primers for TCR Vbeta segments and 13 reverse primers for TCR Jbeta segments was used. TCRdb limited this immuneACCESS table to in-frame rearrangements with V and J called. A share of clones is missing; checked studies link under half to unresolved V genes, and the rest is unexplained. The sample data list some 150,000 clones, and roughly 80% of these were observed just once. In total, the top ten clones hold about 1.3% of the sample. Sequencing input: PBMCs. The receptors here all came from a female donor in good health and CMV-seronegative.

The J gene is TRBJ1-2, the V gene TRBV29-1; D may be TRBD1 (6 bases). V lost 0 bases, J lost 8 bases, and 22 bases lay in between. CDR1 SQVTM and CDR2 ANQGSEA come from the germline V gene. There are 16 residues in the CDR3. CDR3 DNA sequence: TGCAGCGTTGAAGAGGTAGTCGGCAGGGGAGGGGGAGGCTACACCTTC. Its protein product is CSVEEVVGRGGGGYTF. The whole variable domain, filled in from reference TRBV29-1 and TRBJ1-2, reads SAVISQKPSRDICQRGTSLTIQCQVDSQVTMMFWYRQQPGQSLTLIATANQGSEATYESGFVIDKFPISRPNLTFSTLTVSNMSPEDSSIYLCSVEEVVGRGGGGYTFGSGTRLTVV.

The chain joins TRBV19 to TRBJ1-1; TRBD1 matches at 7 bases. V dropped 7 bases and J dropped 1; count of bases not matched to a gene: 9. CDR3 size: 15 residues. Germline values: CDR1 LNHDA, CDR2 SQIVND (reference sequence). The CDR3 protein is CASNTLGQPNTEAFF. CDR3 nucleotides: TGTGCCAGTAACACCTTGGGACAGCCGAACACTGAAGCTTTCTTT.

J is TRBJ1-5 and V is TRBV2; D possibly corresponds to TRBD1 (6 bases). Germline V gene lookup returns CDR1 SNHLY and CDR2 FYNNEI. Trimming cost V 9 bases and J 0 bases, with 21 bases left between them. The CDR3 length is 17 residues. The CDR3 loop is CASRGKARAGSNQPQHF. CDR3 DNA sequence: TGTGCCAGTAGGGGGAAGGCCCGCGCGGGTAGCAATCAGCCCCAGCATTTT.

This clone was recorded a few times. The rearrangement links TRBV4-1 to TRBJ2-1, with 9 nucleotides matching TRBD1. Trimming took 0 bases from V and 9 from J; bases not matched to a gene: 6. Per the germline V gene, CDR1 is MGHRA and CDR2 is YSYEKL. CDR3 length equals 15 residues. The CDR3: CASSQDLGTGLEQFF. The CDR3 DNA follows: TGCGCCAGCAGCCAAGATCTCGGGACAGGGCTTGAGCAGTTCTTC.

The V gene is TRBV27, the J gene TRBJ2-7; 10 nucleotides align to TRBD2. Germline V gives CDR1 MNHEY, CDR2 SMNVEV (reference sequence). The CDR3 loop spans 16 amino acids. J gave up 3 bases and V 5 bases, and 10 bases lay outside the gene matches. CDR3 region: CASSDQGAGGIYEQYF. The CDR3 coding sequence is TGTGCCAGCAGTGACCAGGGAGCGGGAGGGATCTACGAGCAGTACTTC.